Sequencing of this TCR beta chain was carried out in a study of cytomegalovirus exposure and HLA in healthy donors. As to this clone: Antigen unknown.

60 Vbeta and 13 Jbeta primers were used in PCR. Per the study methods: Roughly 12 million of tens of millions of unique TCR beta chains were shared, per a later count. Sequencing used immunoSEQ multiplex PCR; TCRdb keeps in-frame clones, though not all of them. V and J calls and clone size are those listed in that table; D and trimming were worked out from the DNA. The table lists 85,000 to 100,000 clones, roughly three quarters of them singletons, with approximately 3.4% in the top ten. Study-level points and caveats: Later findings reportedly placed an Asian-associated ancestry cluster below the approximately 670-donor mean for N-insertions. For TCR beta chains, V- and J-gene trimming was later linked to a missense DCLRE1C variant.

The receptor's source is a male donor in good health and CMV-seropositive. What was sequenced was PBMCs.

The CDR3 region is CASGLVRQGREQPQHF. CDR3 coding DNA: TGTGCTAGTGGTTTGGTCAGGCAGGGTCGGGAGCAGCCCCAGCATTTT. J is TRBJ1-5 and V is TRBV12-5; possible D gene TRBD1, 5 bases. V was clipped by 0 bases and J by 7 bases, with 16 bases between them. The CDR3 extends over 16 amino acids. Germline V gene data show CDR1 as LGHNT and CDR2 as FRNRAP.